The 16 T cell receptor beta chains below come from one sample, sequenced in a study of cytomegalovirus exposure and HLA in healthy donors. The PCR made use of 60 Vbeta and 13 Jbeta primers. Libraries were prepared by immunoSEQ multiplex PCR; TCRdb keeps only in-frame clonotypes and omits some of them. The sample shows roughly 120,000 clones, just over 15% of them seen only once. Sequenced input: PBMCs. Every receptor here comes from a young woman in good health and CMV-seronegative.

There are a few counts of this clone. This chain links TRBV29-1 with TRBJ2-2; TRBD2 might be the D (6 bases). The CDR3 spans 14 residues. Germline values: CDR1 SQVTM, CDR2 ANQGSEA. Between the trimmed V and J ends, which lost 7 bases and 1 base, there was a span of 13 bases. CDR3 bases: TGCAGCGGAGCGCCGGGGGTGAACACCGGGGAGCTGTTTTTT. Its protein product is CSGAPGVNTGELFF.

This chain joins TRBV13 and TRBJ2-1; tentative D call: TRBD1 (5 bases). The V end was cut by 6 bases, the J end by 6 bases, with 15 bases between. Germline V gene sequence: CDR1 PRHDT, CDR2 FYEKMQ (reference sequence). The CDR3 extends over 14 amino acids. CDR3 nucleotides: TGTGCCAGCAGAAGGGGCCAGCAGGTCAATGAGCAGTTCTTC. This gives the protein CASRRGQQVNEQFF.

This clone was picked up a small number of times. The V call is TRBV2, the J call TRBJ2-3; D is undetermined. V was pared by 4 bases and J by 0 bases, with 14 bases between. This CDR3 spans 16 amino acids. Looked up from germline, CDR1 is SNHLY and CDR2 is FYNNEI. The DNA of the CDR3 is TGTGCCAGCAGTGGGAACCGCGGATACAGCACAGATACGCAGTATTTT. Its protein product is CASSGNRGYSTDTQYF.

The chain joins TRBV7-3 to TRBJ1-1; 9 bases fit TRBD1. The germline V gene encodes CDR1 SGHTA and CDR2 FQGTGA. CDR3 length equals 15 residues. Germline trimming cut 2 bases from V and 3 bases from J; bases unmatched to any gene: 4. As DNA, the CDR3 is TGTGCCAGCAGCTTAGGGACAGGGTCTCACACTGAAGCTTTCTTT. Protein sequence: CASSLGTGSHTEAFF. The full variable domain, completed using reference TRBV7-3 and TRBJ1-1, is GAGVSQTPSNKVTEKGKYVELRCDPISGHTALYWYRQSLGQGPEFLIYFQGTGAADDSGLPNDRFFAVRPEGSVSTLKIQRTERGDSAVYLCASSLGTGSHTEAFFGQGTRLTVV.

This clone has more than one count but fewer than ten. This sequence joins TRBV27 and TRBJ1-2; D possibly corresponds to TRBD1 (6 bases). This CDR3 has 15 amino acids. V dropped 2 bases and J dropped 4 bases, with 14 bases sitting between them. Per germline, CDR1 MNHEY and CDR2 SMNVEV (reference sequence). This chain's CDR3 is CASSLLGGGSYGYTF. In DNA form, the CDR3 reads TGTGCCAGCAGTTTACTCGGGGGCGGGAGCTATGGCTACACCTTC.

This clone was seen a handful of times. The rearrangement links TRBV30 to TRBJ1-1, with D possibly matching TRBD1 (5 bases). CDR1 and CDR2 (germline): GTSNPN, SVGIG (reference sequence). Trimming removed 2 bases at V and 4 bases at J, with 14 bases between. The CDR3 consists of 14 residues. CDR3 in amino acids: CAWSFWSQGTEAFF. The CDR3 region has the DNA TGTGCCTGGAGTTTTTGGTCCCAGGGCACTGAAGCTTTCTTT.

The V call is TRBV15, the J call TRBJ2-1; 11 bases line up with TRBD2. V was clipped by 3 bases and J by 3 bases; unmatched bases: 4. The CDR3 sequence is 16 residues long. Per the germline V gene, CDR1 is LNHNV and CDR2 is YYDKDF (reference sequence). The chain's CDR3 is CATSSPGLADYNEQFF. CDR3 in DNA: TGTGCCACCAGCAGTCCGGGACTAGCGGACTACAATGAGCAGTTCTTC.

This chain joins TRBV4-2 and TRBJ2-3; 9 nucleotides line up with TRBD2. The germline V gene has CDR1 LGHNA and CDR2 YNFKEQ. The CDR3 covers 16 residues. The trim removed 1 base at V and 8 bases at J, leaving 10 bases unmatched. The CDR3 spells CASSQAVQREAFTQYF. In DNA form, the CDR3 reads TGTGCCAGCAGCCAAGCGGTCCAGCGGGAGGCCTTTACGCAGTATTTT.

The chain uses TRBV2 and TRBJ2-3; D possibly corresponds to TRBD2 (6 bases). CDR1 SNHLY and CDR2 FYNNEI come from the germline V gene. Deletions cut 2 bases from V and 4 bases from J, with 22 bases between. This CDR3 contains 18 residues. The DNA for the CDR3 is TGTGCCAGCAGTGAATATGGGCCTACCCGGGAGAGGGCAGATACGCAGTATTTT. It yields the protein CASSEYGPTRERADTQYF.

The V and J genes are TRBV28 and TRBJ2-7; 12 positions match TRBD1. This CDR3 is built from 14 residues. Germline loops: CDR1 MDHEN, CDR2 SYDVKM. J was trimmed by 10 bases and V by 5 bases; bases with no gene match: 9. For the CDR3, the DNA is TGTGCCAGCAGTACCGGGACAGGGGGCGCGATTCAGTACTTC. This encodes CASSTGTGGAIQYF.

A few counts support this clone. The gene calls are TRBV7-8 and TRBJ1-5; TRBD1 agrees at 7 bases. The ends lost 3 bases at V and 3 bases at J; junction bases unmatched: 11. The CDR3 runs 17 residues. Germline assignment: CDR1 SGHVS and CDR2 FQNEAQ. CDR3 in DNA: TGTGCCAGCAGCTTTGGGGTTTTGGGACAGTACAATCAGCCCCAGCATTTT. Amino acids: CASSFGVLGQYNQPQHF.

The chain links TRBV28 to TRBJ1-1; TRBD1 aligns across 8 bases. CDR1 is MDHEN and CDR2 is SYDVKM in the germline V gene. The CDR3 runs to 14 residues. J was trimmed by 2 bases and V by 8 bases; bases with no gene match: 7. The CDR3 nucleotides read TGTGCCAGCCTCGAGGGACAGGTTAACACTGAAGCTTTCTTT. This encodes CASLEGQVNTEAFF.

V is TRBV4-1 and J is TRBJ2-1; 8 nucleotides agree with TRBD1. This CDR3 spans 16 amino acids. Trimming took 3 bases from V and 0 from J; bases not matched to a gene: 4. Germline lookup yields CDR1 MGHRA and CDR2 YSYEKL. CDR3 in DNA: TGCGCCAGCAGCCAGGGAGACAGGGGCTCCTACAATGAGCAGTTCTTC. Its protein is CASSQGDRGSYNEQFF.

V gene TRBV2 combines with J gene TRBJ2-2; 15 positions match TRBD2. Germline trimming cut 6 bases from V and 7 bases from J; bases unmatched to any gene: 9. The CDR3 totals 17 residues. Germline V gives CDR1 SNHLY, CDR2 FYNNEI. The CDR3 protein is CASRGLAGGAMGGELFF. The CDR3 bases are TGTGCCAGCAGAGGACTAGCGGGGGGGGCGATGGGCGGGGAGCTGTTTTTT.

The J gene is TRBJ2-7, the V gene TRBV27; D is unresolved. With 5 bases removed from V and 2 bases from J, the gap between germline ends came to 16 bases. The CDR3 is 15 residues long. The germline V gene encodes CDR1 MNHEY and CDR2 SMNVEV (reference sequence). CDR3 in amino acids: CASSPQNFETYEQYF. CDR3 coding DNA: TGTGCCAGCAGTCCGCAAAACTTCGAAACCTACGAGCAGTACTTC.

The table lists this clone with a few counts. The chain uses TRBV6-5 and TRBJ1-2, with D tentatively TRBD1 (5 bases). CDR1 is MNHEY and CDR2 is SVGAGI in the germline V gene. Trimming shortened V by 6 bases and J by 1 base, and 9 bases separated the two germline ends. The CDR3 is 13 amino acids. CDR3 DNA: TGTGCCAGCAGCACAGGTGATAACTATGGCTACACCTTC. It codes for CASSTGDNYGYTF.